The next 9 T cell receptor beta chains were all read from a single sample in a study of cytomegalovirus exposure and HLA in healthy donors. A multiplex PCR was run with 60 Vbeta primers and 13 Jbeta primers. TCRdb's table, derived via immunoSEQ multiplex PCR, lists solely in-frame clones and lacks some. This table holds about 140,000 clones, roughly 79% found once. Sequencing used PBMCs. All receptors derive from a young man in good health and CMV-seropositive.

The V and J genes are TRBV5-5 and TRBJ1-1, with 8 nucleotides matching TRBD1. The junction had 7 bases not matched to a gene; V was cut back by 4 bases and J by 5 bases. Germline V gene sequence: CDR1 SGHKS, CDR2 YYEKEE (reference sequence). The CDR3 covers 14 residues. The CDR3 DNA reads as TGTGCCAGCAGCAGCGACAGGGGATGGACTGAAGCTTTCTTT. Protein: CASSSDRGWTEAFF.

The chain links TRBV7-8 to TRBJ2-7; 8 bases line up with TRBD2. Looked up from germline, CDR1 is SGHVS and CDR2 is FQNEAQ. The CDR3 is made up of 14 amino acids. V trimming: 5 bases; J trimming: 2 bases; junction bases outside the gene matches: 5. CDR3 loop: CASSITSGAYEQYF. The CDR3 DNA is TGTGCCAGCAGCATAACTAGCGGCGCCTACGAGCAGTACTTC.

The V call is TRBV10-1, the J call TRBJ2-3; TRBD2 agrees at 8 bases. CDR1 is WNHNN, CDR2 SYGVQD, per germline (reference sequence). Unmatched junction bases numbered 5, after V lost 5 bases and J lost 4 bases. The CDR3 is 14 amino acids. The CDR3 loop is CASSSTSDADTQYF. CDR3 sequence (DNA): TGCGCCAGCAGTTCGACTAGCGACGCAGATACGCAGTATTTT.

The J gene is TRBJ2-6, the V gene TRBV7-2, with D uncertain. V was clipped by 1 base and J by 0 bases, with 4 bases between them. CDR1 SGHTA and CDR2 FQGNSA come from the germline V gene. The CDR3 loop spans 15 amino acids. CDR3 residues: CASSLDHSGANVLTF. CDR3 in DNA: TGTGCCAGCAGCTTAGATCACTCTGGGGCCAACGTCCTGACTTTC. Filled out from reference TRBV7-2 and TRBJ2-6, the complete variable domain reads GAGVSQSPSNKVTEKGKDVELRCDPISGHTALYWYRQSLGQGLEFLIYFQGNSAPDKSGLPSDRFSAERTGGSVSTLTIQRTQQEDSAVYLCASSLDHSGANVLTFGAGSRLTVL.

This clone came up a few times. The chain uses TRBV7-8 and TRBJ1-2, with 8 bases identical to TRBD1. The V and J ends lost 5 bases and 4 bases, in that order; junction bases with no gene match: 3. Germline lookup yields CDR1 SGHVS and CDR2 FQNEAQ. The length of the CDR3 is 13 residues. DNA for the CDR3: TGTGCCAGCAGCCGCGACAGGGGCTATGGCTACACCTTC. This translates into CASSRDRGYGYTF.

This clone was seen a single time. The V gene is TRBV5-1, the J gene TRBJ2-3; a weak D match, TRBD1 (6 bases). The CDR3 totals 15 residues. Germline V gene lookup returns CDR1 SGHRS and CDR2 YFSETQ. V shed 2 bases and J shed 2 bases, with 12 bases lying between them. CDR3 in DNA: TGCGCCAGCAGCTTTGGACAGACATCCACAGATACGCAGTATTTT. This encodes CASSFGQTSTDTQYF.

This clone was counted once. The chain is built from TRBV5-1 and TRBJ1-2; D is ambiguous. Germline CDR1 and CDR2: SGHRS and YFSETQ. V was trimmed by 0 bases and J by 8 bases, leaving 11 bases between them. The CDR3 has 13 amino acids. The CDR3 region has the DNA TGCGCCAGCAGCTTGGCCGGGAGATCAGGCTACACCTTC. This gives the protein CASSLAGRSGYTF.

V and J are TRBV28 and TRBJ1-5; D is unclear. Germline CDR1 reads MDHEN; CDR2 reads SYDVKM. This CDR3 comprises 15 residues. V was trimmed by 7 bases and J by 2 bases, leaving 15 bases between them. This CDR3 is CASIFAGAGNQPQHF. The CDR3 region has the DNA TGTGCCAGCATCTTTGCGGGCGCCGGCAATCAGCCCCAGCATTTT.

The rearrangement uses TRBV5-4 and TRBJ2-5; maybe TRBD2 (6 bases). Germline loops: CDR1 SGHNT, CDR2 YYREEE (reference sequence). This CDR3 contains 16 residues. V lost 0 bases, J lost 7 bases, and 19 bases lay in between. CDR3 nucleotide sequence: TGTGCCAGCAGCTTGGGGGGGACCGCCCGGGGAGGGACCCAGTACTTC. It specifies CASSLGGTARGGTQYF.